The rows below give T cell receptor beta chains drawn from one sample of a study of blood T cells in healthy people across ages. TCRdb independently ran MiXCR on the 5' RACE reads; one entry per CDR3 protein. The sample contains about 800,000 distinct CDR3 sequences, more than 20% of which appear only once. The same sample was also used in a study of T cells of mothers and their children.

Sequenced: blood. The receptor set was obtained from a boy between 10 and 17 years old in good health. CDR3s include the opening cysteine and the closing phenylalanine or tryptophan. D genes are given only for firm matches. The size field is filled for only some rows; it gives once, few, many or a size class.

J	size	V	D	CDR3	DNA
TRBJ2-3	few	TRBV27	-	CASGGDGRRTDTQYF	TGTGCCTCAGGAGGGGACGGGAGACGCACAGATACGCAGTATTTT
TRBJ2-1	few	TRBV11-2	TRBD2	CASSLDPLGGVSYNEQFF	TGTGCCAGCAGCTTAGACCCCCTGGGGGGGGTGTCCTACAATGAGCAGTTCTTC
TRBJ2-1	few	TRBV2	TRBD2	CASTGTSVVNEQFF	TGTGCCAGCACCGGGACTAGCGTGGTAAATGAGCAGTTCTTC
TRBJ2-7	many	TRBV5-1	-	CASSLAIGGEQYF	TGCGCCAGCAGCTTGGCCATAGGGGGGGAGCAGTACTTC
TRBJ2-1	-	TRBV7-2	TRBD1	CASSLQTGGGNNEQFF	TGTGCCAGCAGCTTACAGACAGGGGGGGGGAACAATGAGCAGTTCTTC
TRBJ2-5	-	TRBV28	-	CASTIGPELMVEQYF	TGTGCCAGCACCATAGGCCCTGAGTTGATGGTGGAGCAGTACTTC
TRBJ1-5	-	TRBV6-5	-	CASSYRGGQPQHF	TGTGCCAGCAGTTACCGGGGTGGGCAGCCCCAGCATTTT
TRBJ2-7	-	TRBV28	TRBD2	CASSDSGRAAEQYF	TGTGCCAGCAGTGATAGCGGGAGGGCCGCGGAGCAGTACTTC
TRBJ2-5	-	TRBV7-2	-	CASSRVQQSQETQYF	TGTGCCAGCAGCCGAGTCCAACAGTCTCAAGAGACCCAGTACTTC
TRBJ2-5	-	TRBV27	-	CATGAGAYQETQYF	TGTGCCACGGGGGCAGGGGCCTACCAAGAGACCCAGTACTTC
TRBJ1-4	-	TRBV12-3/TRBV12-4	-	CASRPGAGANEKLFF	TGTGCCAGCAGGCCCGGGGCAGGAGCTAATGAAAAACTGTTTTTT
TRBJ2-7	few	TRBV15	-	CATTSQEGSDYEQYF	TGTGCCACGACCTCCCAGGAAGGGTCCGACTACGAGCAGTACTTC
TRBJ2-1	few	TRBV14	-	CASSQVDVPGNEQFF	TGTGCCAGCAGCCAAGTTGACGTTCCGGGCAATGAGCAGTTCTTC
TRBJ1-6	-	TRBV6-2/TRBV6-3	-	CASSSRVEDSPLHF	TGTGCCAGCAGTTCAAGGGTTGAGGATTCACCCCTCCACTTT
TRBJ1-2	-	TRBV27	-	CASSLSGGSDYGYTF	TGTGCCAGCAGTTTATCGGGGGGATCGGACTATGGCTACACCTTC
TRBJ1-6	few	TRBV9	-	CASSVARGGANSPLHF	TGTGCCAGCAGCGTAGCTCGGGGAGGGGCTAATTCACCCCTCCACTTT
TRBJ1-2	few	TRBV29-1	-	CSAPGSIGGYTF	TGCAGCGCCCCGGGATCTATCGGTGGCTACACCTTC
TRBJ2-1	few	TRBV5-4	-	CASSPPGLYNEQFF	TGTGCCAGCAGCCCGCCGGGACTCTACAATGAGCAGTTCTTC
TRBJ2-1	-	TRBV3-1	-	CASSQRLDTQSYF	TGTGCCAGCAGCCAAAGGCTCGACACCCAGTCGTACTTC
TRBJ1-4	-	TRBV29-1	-	CSVDLGRGEKLFF	TGCAGCGTTGACCTAGGACGTGGGGAAAAACTGTTTTTT
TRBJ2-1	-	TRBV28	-	CASSLLTPTGSGDEQFF	TGTGCCAGCAGTCTCCTAACACCGACAGGTTCTGGCGATGAGCAGTTCTTC
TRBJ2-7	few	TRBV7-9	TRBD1	CASSNSGQVYEQYF	TGTGCCAGCAGCAACTCAGGACAGGTCTACGAGCAGTACTTC
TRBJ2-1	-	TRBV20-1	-	CSARDLTISYNEQFF	TGCAGTGCTAGAGATTTGACGATCTCCTACAATGAGCAGTTCTTC
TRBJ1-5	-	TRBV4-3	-	CASSQDLGYGNRPQHF	TGCGCCAGCAGCCAAGATCTGGGGTATGGCAATCGGCCCCAGCATTTT
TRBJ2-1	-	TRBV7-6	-	CASSSGQGGAYNEQFF	TGTGCCAGCAGCTCTGGACAAGGTGGGGCCTACAATGAGCAGTTCTTC
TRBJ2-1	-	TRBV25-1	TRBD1	CASTPGQGNEQFF	TGTGCCAGCACCCCGGGACAGGGGAATGAGCAGTTCTTC
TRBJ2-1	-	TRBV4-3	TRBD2	CASSQGLAGGAGYNEQFF	TGCGCCAGCAGCCAAGGGCTAGCGGGAGGGGCGGGGTACAATGAGCAGTTCTTC
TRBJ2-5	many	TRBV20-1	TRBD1	CSARLDRELSETQYF	TGCAGTGCTAGACTCGACAGGGAACTCTCGGAGACCCAGTACTTC
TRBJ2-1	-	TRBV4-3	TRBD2	CASSQDAPSGSNNEQFF	TGCGCCAGCAGCCAAGACGCGCCTAGCGGGAGTAACAATGAGCAGTTCTTC
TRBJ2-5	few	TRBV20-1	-	CSARAPKETQYF	TGCAGTGCTAGAGCCCCCAAAGAGACCCAGTACTTC
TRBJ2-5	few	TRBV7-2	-	CASSLHGKETQYF	TGTGCCAGCAGCTTACACGGGAAAGAGACCCAGTACTTC
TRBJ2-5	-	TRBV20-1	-	CSARNRVWRDLEETQYF	TGCAGTGCTAGAAATCGGGTCTGGCGGGATCTGGAAGAGACCCAGTACTTC
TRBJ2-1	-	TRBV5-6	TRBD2	CASSTGTSLRFF	TGTGCCAGCAGCACCGGGACTAGCCTTAGATTCTTC
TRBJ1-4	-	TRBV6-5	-	CASSYLRGGSATNEKLFF	TGTGCCAGCAGTTACCTCCGTGGGGGCTCCGCAACTAATGAAAAACTGTTTTTT
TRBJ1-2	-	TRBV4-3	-	CASSQDKFRGELGLKGYGYTF	TGCGCCAGCAGCCAAGATAAATTCCGGGGTGAACTTGGATTGAAAGGGTATGGCTACACCTTC
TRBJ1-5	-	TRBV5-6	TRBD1	CASSFNRGVQPQHF	TGTGCCAGCAGCTTTAACAGGGGCGTTCAGCCCCAGCATTTT
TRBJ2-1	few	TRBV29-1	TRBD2	CSVRLARSEQFF	TGCAGCGTTAGACTAGCGAGGAGTGAGCAGTTCTTC
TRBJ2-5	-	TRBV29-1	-	CSAASGGGETQYF	TGCAGCGCCGCCTCCGGGGGCGGAGAGACCCAGTACTTC
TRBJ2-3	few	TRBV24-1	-	CATSDWGASTDTQYF	TGTGCCACCAGTGATTGGGGGGCGAGCACAGATACGCAGTATTTT
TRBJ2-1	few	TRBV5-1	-	CASSLIVGNEQFF	TGCGCCAGCAGCTTGATCGTCGGGAATGAGCAGTTCTTC
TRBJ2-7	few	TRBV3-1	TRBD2	CASSQVIQREWSYEQYF	TGTGCCAGCAGCCAAGTTATCCAGCGGGAGTGGAGCTACGAGCAGTACTTC
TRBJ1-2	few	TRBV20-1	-	CSANSNRDYGYTF	TGCAGTGCCAACAGTAATCGGGACTATGGCTACACCTTC
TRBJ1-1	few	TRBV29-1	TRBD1	CSVDRALNTEAFF	TGCAGCGTGGACAGGGCTTTGAACACTGAAGCTTTCTTT
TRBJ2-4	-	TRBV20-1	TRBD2	CSAGGLHPKNIQYF	TGCAGTGCGGGGGGACTACACCCCAAAAACATTCAGTACTTC
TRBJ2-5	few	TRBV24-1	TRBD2	CATSDSGGPQETQYF	TGTGCCACCAGTGATAGCGGGGGCCCTCAAGAGACCCAGTACTTC
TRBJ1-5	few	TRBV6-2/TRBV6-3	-	CASSPAGGDNQPQHF	TGTGCCAGCAGCCCAGCAGGAGGGGACAATCAGCCCCAGCATTTT